The 28 T cell receptor beta chains below all came from one sample that was sequenced in a study of T cell changes during pregnancy in multiple sclerosis. Profiling relied on immunoSEQ multiplex PCR, and the TCRdb table lists in-frame clones only, not all of them. Of tens of thousands of clones listed, approximately 90% were seen once; the top ten hold 0.8% to 0.95%. The sequencing used peripheral blood, collected before pregnancy. All receptors come from a female donor with multiple sclerosis, enrolled in a pregnancy study.

The chain recombines TRBV28 with TRBJ1-5, with 8 bases that match TRBD1. This CDR3 spans 14 amino acids. The V gene end was trimmed by 6 bases and the J gene end by 6 bases; junction bases not matched to a gene: 7. CDR1 is MDHEN, CDR2 SYDVKM, per germline. Written as DNA, the CDR3 is TGTGCCAGCAGGGTGGAGACAGGGGTTCAGCCCCAGCATTTT. It is translated as CASRVETGVQPQHF.

This rearrangement joins TRBV19 to TRBJ1-5, with D perhaps matching TRBD1 (5 bases). This CDR3 region has 14 residues. Trimming removed 7 bases from V and 6 bases from J, with 16 bases in between. The germline gives CDR1 LNHDA, CDR2 SQIVND (reference sequence). CDR3 amino acids: CASTGGKGIQPQHF. CDR3 nucleotide sequence: TGTGCCAGTACGGGGGGTAAGGGGATTCAGCCCCAGCATTTT.

V usage is TRBV10-3 and J usage is TRBJ1-5; 7 bases map to TRBD1. The CDR3 runs 13 residues. Germline CDR1 ENHRY, CDR2 SYGVKD. The J segment lost 4 bases and the V segment lost 8 bases, leaving 5 bases of the junction unmatched. The DNA of the CDR3 is TGTGCCATCGGGGGACAGCGGAATCAGCCCCAGCATTTT. Translating it yields CAIGGQRNQPQHF.

The chain carries TRBV2 and TRBJ1-2; a possible D gene is TRBD1 (5 bases). Germline V gene data show CDR1 as SNHLY and CDR2 as FYNNEI. Trimming took 7 bases from V and 4 from J, leaving 7 bases between them. The CDR3 totals 11 residues. As DNA, the CDR3 is TGTGCCAGCACTGACAGCTATGGCTACACCTTC. It yields the protein CASTDSYGYTF.

CDR3 nucleotides: TGCGCCAGCAGTGTTGGCGGGAGAATCCCCCTTTACGAGCAGTACTTC. It translates to CASSVGGRIPLYEQYF. The chain recombines TRBV10-2 with TRBJ2-7; 7 bases match TRBD2. CDR1 and CDR2 (germline): WSHSY, SAAADI. The CDR3 extends over 16 amino acids. The ends lost 4 bases at V and 4 bases at J; junction bases unmatched: 13.

The CDR3 region has the DNA TGCGCCAGCAGCTCAACTAGCACAGATACGCAGTATTTT. Translated: CASSSTSTDTQYF. J is TRBJ2-3 and V is TRBV5-1; D gene ambiguous. V shed 3 bases and J shed 0 bases, with 5 bases lying between them. CDR1 and CDR2 (germline): SGHRS, YFSETQ. This CDR3 has 13 residues.

V is TRBV5-1 and J is TRBJ2-2; D uncertain. V was cut by 2 bases and J by 2 bases, with 7 bases left in between. CDR1 SGHRS and CDR2 YFSETQ come from the germline V gene. This CDR3 region has 14 residues. CDR3 in amino acids: CASSFVRNTGELFF. The CDR3 DNA reads TGCGCCAGCAGCTTCGTCCGTAACACCGGGGAGCTGTTTTTT.

The chain links TRBV19 to TRBJ2-3; 7 bases are shared with TRBD1. V trimming: 2 bases; J trimming: 2 bases; junction bases outside the gene matches: 7. Germline V gene data show CDR1 as LNHDA and CDR2 as SQIVND (reference sequence). The CDR3 runs 16 residues. CDR3 residues: CASSISTGRNTDTQYF. The CDR3 region has the DNA TGTGCCAGTAGTATATCGACAGGGCGAAACACAGATACGCAGTATTTT.

This clone has only one observation. V gene TRBV18 combines with J gene TRBJ1-2; D not certain. This CDR3 has 16 residues. CDR1 and CDR2 from the germline V gene are KGHSH and LQKENI. V shed 0 bases and J shed 1 base, with 12 bases lying between them. The CDR3 sequence is CASSPPPSHSNYGYTF. In nucleotides, the CDR3 is TGTGCCAGCTCACCACCCCCTTCCCACAGTAACTATGGCTACACCTTC.

The J gene is TRBJ2-2, the V gene TRBV5-1; weak D call: TRBD1 (6 bases). The CDR3 contains 15 residues. V shed 1 base and J shed 7 bases, with 14 bases lying between them. Germline V gives CDR1 SGHRS, CDR2 YFSETQ. The CDR3 protein is CASSLTGSGGGELFF. The CDR3 DNA sequence: TGCGCCAGCAGCTTGACAGGGTCTGGCGGCGGGGAGCTGTTTTTT.

This clone was detected a few times. This chain uses TRBV2 with TRBJ1-2; D is undetermined. V lost 6 bases and J 3 bases, leaving 11 bases between the germline ends. This CDR3 comprises 13 residues. The germline gives CDR1 SNHLY, CDR2 FYNNEI. DNA of the CDR3: TGTGCCAGCAGCGTCCCAGAGGACTATGGCTACACCTTC. This codes for CASSVPEDYGYTF.

This clone was observed a few times. The V and J genes are TRBV20-1 and TRBJ1-1; D ambiguous. In germline, CDR1 is DFQATT, CDR2 SNEGSKA (reference sequence). The V gene lost 3 bases and the J gene lost 11 bases, with 10 bases spanning the gap. The CDR3 covers 10 residues. The CDR3 DNA sequence: TGCAGTGCTAGGTTAACCTACGCTTTCTTT. It specifies CSARLTYAFF.

This clone showed up just once. The chain joins TRBV28 to TRBJ2-3, with 12 bases fitting TRBD2. Trimming at V came to 2 bases and at J to 4 bases, leaving 4 bases not matched to a gene. The CDR3 is 16 amino acids. Germline assignment: CDR1 MDHEN and CDR2 SYDVKM. The DNA of the CDR3 is TGTGCCAGCAGTTTAAATCTAGCGGGAGGGCCAGATACGCAGTATTTT. It codes for CASSLNLAGGPDTQYF.

This chain joins TRBV5-1 and TRBJ2-1; 7 bases fit TRBD2. V was pared by 2 bases and J by 2 bases, with 4 bases of the junction left unmatched. The CDR3 spans 15 residues. Germline lookup yields CDR1 SGHRS and CDR2 YFSETQ. Written as DNA, the CDR3 is TGCGCCAGCAGCTTTACCGGGGGGACCTACAATGAGCAGTTCTTC. It specifies CASSFTGGTYNEQFF. Variable domain in full (rest from reference TRBV5-1 and TRBJ2-1): KAGVTQTPRYLIKTRGQQVTLSCSPISGHRSVSWYQQTPGQGLQFLFEYFSETQRNKGNFPGRFSGRQFSNSRSEMNVSTLELGDSALYLCASSFTGGTYNEQFFGPGTRLTVL.

The V and J genes are TRBV5-1 and TRBJ2-1, with 13 bases matching TRBD2. The trim removed 3 bases at V and 2 bases at J, leaving 2 bases unmatched. The CDR3 is 16 amino acids. Germline loops: CDR1 SGHRS, CDR2 YFSETQ. The CDR3 sequence: CASSWGTSGAYNEQFF. The CDR3 nucleotides are TGCGCCAGCAGCTGGGGGACTAGCGGGGCCTACAATGAGCAGTTCTTC. Together with reference TRBV5-1 and TRBJ2-1, the CDR3 gives the full variable domain: KAGVTQTPRYLIKTRGQQVTLSCSPISGHRSVSWYQQTPGQGLQFLFEYFSETQRNKGNFPGRFSGRQFSNSRSEMNVSTLELGDSALYLCASSWGTSGAYNEQFFGPGTRLTVL.

This chain links TRBV19 with TRBJ2-1, with 10 bases matching TRBD2. The CDR3 extends over 13 amino acids. The germline CDR1 and CDR2 sequences are LNHDA and SQIVND (reference sequence). V was clipped by 4 bases and J by 15 bases; unmatched bases: 9. CDR3 DNA: TGTGCCAGTAGTAATCAGCGGGGGGGCGGGGGGTTCTTC. Amino acids: CASSNQRGGGGFF.

The V call is TRBV5-1, the J call TRBJ2-1, with 8 nucleotides matching TRBD2. This CDR3 is built from 15 residues. V shed 2 bases and J 1 base; nucleotides not matched to a gene: 2. The germline gives CDR1 SGHRS, CDR2 YFSETQ. Here the CDR3 reads CASSFLAGSYNEQFF. CDR3 nucleotides: TGCGCCAGCAGCTTCTTAGCGGGGTCCTACAATGAGCAGTTCTTC.

The chain joins TRBV11-2 to TRBJ2-1; TRBD2 agrees at 8 bases. The V segment lost 1 base and the J segment 9 bases; nucleotides outside the gene matches: 17. The CDR3 is 18 amino acids. From germline, CDR1 is SGHAT and CDR2 FQNNGV. The CDR3 sequence: CASSLANYPGLVTGEQFF. As DNA, the CDR3 is TGTGCCAGCAGCTTAGCTAACTATCCGGGACTAGTCACGGGTGAGCAGTTCTTC.

The CDR3 is CASSEGDWDRFYSYEQYF. In DNA, the CDR3 is TGTGCCAGCAGTGAAGGGGACTGGGACAGGTTTTACTCCTACGAGCAGTACTTC. This chain joins TRBV25-1 and TRBJ2-7; 8 nucleotides align to TRBD1. The CDR3 sequence is 18 residues long. The junction had 12 bases not matched to a gene; V was cut back by 2 bases and J by 0 bases. Germline CDR1 is MGHDK and CDR2 is SYGVNS.

This clone has just one count. This chain links TRBV6-5 with TRBJ2-1, with D perhaps TRBD1 (5 bases). The CDR3 is made up of 11 amino acids. CDR1 and CDR2 from the germline V gene are MNHEY and SVGAGI. The ends were cut back, 5 bases at V and 8 bases at J, with 7 bases in the middle. Here the CDR3 reads CASSQGDEQFF. As DNA, the CDR3 is TGTGCCAGCAGTCAGGGCGATGAGCAGTTCTTC.

This clone was seen once. The genes are TRBV7-6 and TRBJ2-1, with a weak D call TRBD1 (5 bases). V dropped 4 bases and J dropped 0 bases, with 13 bases sitting between them. Germline CDR1 is SGHVS and CDR2 is FNYEAQ. The CDR3 runs to 16 residues. CDR3 sequence: CASSSPLRDSYNEQFF. CDR3 DNA: TGTGCCAGCAGCTCCCCCCTCAGGGACTCCTACAATGAGCAGTTCTTC. The full variable domain, its missing parts supplied by reference TRBV7-6 and TRBJ2-1, is GAGVSQSPRYKVTKRGQDVALRCDPISGHVSLYWYRQALGQGPEFLTYFNYEAQQDKSGLPNDRFSAERPEGSISTLTIQRTEQRDSAMYRCASSSPLRDSYNEQFFGPGTRLTVL.

The chain joins TRBV6-5 to TRBJ2-3; no definite D call. Germline V gives CDR1 MNHEY, CDR2 SVGAGI. The CDR3 loop spans 12 amino acids. Trimming left V 6 bases short and J 4 bases short, with 8 bases between. CDR3 in DNA: TGTGCCAGCAGCCCCTACCCAGATACGCAGTATTTT. Protein sequence: CASSPYPDTQYF.

Only one count was recorded for this clone. V and J are TRBV12-5 and TRBJ1-1; D gene uncertain. From germline, CDR1 is LGHNT and CDR2 FRNRAP. Trimming took off 4 bases at V and 0 bases at J, with 6 bases between the two ends. CDR3 length equals 13 residues. The CDR3 DNA is TGTGCTAGTGGTTCTAGGATGAACACTGAAGCTTTCTTT. Protein product: CASGSRMNTEAFF.

The rearrangement joins TRBV7-3 to TRBJ2-7, with D unresolved. This CDR3 has 13 residues. Trimming took off 5 bases at V and 2 bases at J, with 10 bases between the two ends. The V gene's germline CDR1 is SGHTA and CDR2 FQGTGA. The CDR3 DNA follows: TGTGCCAGCAGCCACGGTCGAGCCTACGAGCAGTACTTC. This encodes CASSHGRAYEQYF. Full variable domain (remainder filled in from reference TRBV7-3 and TRBJ2-7): GAGVSQTPSNKVTEKGKYVELRCDPISGHTALYWYRQSLGQGPEFLIYFQGTGAADDSGLPNDRFFAVRPEGSVSTLKIQRTERGDSAVYLCASSHGRAYEQYFGPGTRLTVT.

This chain joins TRBV6-5 and TRBJ1-5, with D maybe TRBD1 (5 bases). Germline CDR1 MNHEY, CDR2 SVGAGI. Trimming took off 7 bases at V and 7 bases at J, with 20 bases between the two ends. The CDR3 is 15 residues long. In DNA, the CDR3 is TGTGCCAGCAAGGGTCGTGGGCAGGGTGACCAGCCCCAGCATTTT. The encoded protein is CASKGRGQGDQPQHF.

The chain is built from TRBV11-2 and TRBJ2-2, with D possibly matching TRBD2 (6 bases). Germline V gives CDR1 SGHAT, CDR2 FQNNGV. The V gene lost 4 bases and the J gene lost 0 bases, with 12 bases spanning the gap. This CDR3 comprises 16 residues. The CDR3: CASSWREESNTGELFF. The DNA for the CDR3 is TGTGCCAGCAGCTGGAGGGAGGAATCGAACACCGGGGAGCTGTTTTTT.

This chain uses TRBV6-5 with TRBJ1-5; D may be TRBD1 (5 bases). The length of the CDR3 is 13 residues. The V and J ends lost 7 bases and 9 bases respectively, with 16 bases between them. Germline values: CDR1 MNHEY, CDR2 SVGAGI. The CDR3 region has the DNA TGTGCCAGCAAAGGGGCCTCCTGGGGGCCCCAGCATTTT. Translating gives CASKGASWGPQHF.

V is TRBV6-5 and J is TRBJ1-1, with D unresolved. Germline values: CDR1 MNHEY, CDR2 SVGAGI. CDR3 length: 15 amino acids. Trimming took off 2 bases at V and 4 bases at J, with 14 bases between the two ends. The CDR3 DNA sequence: TGTGCCAGCAGTTACCATTACAGAACGGCCACTGAAGCTTTCTTT. It yields the protein CASSYHYRTATEAFF.